This TCR beta chain was documented in a study of Tregs in tolerant kidney transplant recipients. Study-wide findings and caveats: Tolerant patients' donor-specific Tregs expanded beyond overall Tregs, suggesting antigen-driven growth.

Turning to this clone: Antigen specificity is unknown. The observed sequence ends 3 residues before the CDR3 terminus, with the missing tail filled in from the germline J gene.

Recipients received nonmyeloablative bone marrow transplants from related graft donors, with transient mixed chimerism. Thawed PBMCs were FACS-sorted into unstimulated CD4+CD25+CD127- regulatory T cells, CD4+CD25- non-regulatory cells, CD4 and CD8 cells. CDR3 size: 15 residues. V lost 7 bases and J 2 bases, leaving 14 bases between the germline ends. The germline CDR1 and CDR2 sequences are MNHEY and SVGEGT. Only in-frame clones appear in the TCRdb table, and some are missing; sequencing was by immunoSEQ multiplex PCR. The sample holds tens of thousands of clones. The gene calls are TRBV6-2 or TRBV6-3 and TRBJ1-4; maybe TRBD1 (6 bases). The sequencing here drew on CD4+ T cells from blood (PBMCs), taken 24 months after the transplant. The TCR originated in a human patient who received a combined kidney and bone marrow transplant. A subset of T cells may come from the graft donor. CDR3 in amino acids: CASTLQGRTNEKLFF. The part of the CDR3 DNA that was read is TGTGCCAGCACCCTCCAGGGGAGGACTAATGAAAAA.